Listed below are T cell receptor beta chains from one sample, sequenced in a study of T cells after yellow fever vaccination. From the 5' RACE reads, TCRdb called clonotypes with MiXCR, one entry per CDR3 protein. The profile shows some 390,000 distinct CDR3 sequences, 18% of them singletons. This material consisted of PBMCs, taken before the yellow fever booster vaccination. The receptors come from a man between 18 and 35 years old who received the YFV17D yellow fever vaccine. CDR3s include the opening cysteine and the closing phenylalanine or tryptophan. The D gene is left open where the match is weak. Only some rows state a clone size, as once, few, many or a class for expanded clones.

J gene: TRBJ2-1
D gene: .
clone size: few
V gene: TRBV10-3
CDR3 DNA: TGTGCCACCGGGCCATGGGAACGGGGTGAGCAGTTCTTC
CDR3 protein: CATGPWERGEQFF

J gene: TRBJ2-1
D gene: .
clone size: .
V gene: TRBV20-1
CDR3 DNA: TGCAGTGCTAGAGGGGGGCGGGATGAGCAGTTCTTC
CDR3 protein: CSARGGRDEQFF

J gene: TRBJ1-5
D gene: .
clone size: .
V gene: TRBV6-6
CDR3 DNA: TGTGCCAGCACCCCGATTGGGGCGGGTCAGCCCCAGCATTTT
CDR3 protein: CASTPIGAGQPQHF

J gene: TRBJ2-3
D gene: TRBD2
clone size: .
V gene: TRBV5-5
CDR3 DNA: TGTGCCAGCAGCTCCCGGCCGGGGGGGAACACAGATACGCAGTATTTT
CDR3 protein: CASSSRPGGNTDTQYF

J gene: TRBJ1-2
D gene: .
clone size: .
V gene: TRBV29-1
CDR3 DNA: TGCAGCGTTGTAAAGAGTTGGGGGGATGGCTACACCTTC
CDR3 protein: CSVVKSWGDGYTF

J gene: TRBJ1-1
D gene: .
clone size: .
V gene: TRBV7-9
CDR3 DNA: TGTGCCAGCAGCGGAGGGGGGGGCCCGGGCGCTTTCTTT
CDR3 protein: CASSGGGGPGAFF

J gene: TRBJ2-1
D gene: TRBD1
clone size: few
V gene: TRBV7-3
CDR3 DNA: TGTGCCAGCAGTGCTTGGTGGGACAGGGGGTTGTATGAGCAGTTCTTC
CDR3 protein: CASSAWWDRGLYEQFF

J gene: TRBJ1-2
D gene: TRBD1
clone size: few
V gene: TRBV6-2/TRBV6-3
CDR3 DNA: TGTGCCAGCAGTCCACGGCTCTGGACAGGGGTGCGCGGCTACACCTTC
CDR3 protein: CASSPRLWTGVRGYTF

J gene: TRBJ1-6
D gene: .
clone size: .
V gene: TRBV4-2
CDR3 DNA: TGTGCCAGCAGCCAAGACGGAGGACCCACCACCCTCCACTTT
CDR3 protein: CASSQDGGPTTLHF

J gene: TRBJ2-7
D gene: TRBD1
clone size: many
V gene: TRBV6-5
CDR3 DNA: TGTGCCAGCAGCTTACAGGGGGCAGGCTACGAGCAGTACTTC
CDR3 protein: CASSLQGAGYEQYF

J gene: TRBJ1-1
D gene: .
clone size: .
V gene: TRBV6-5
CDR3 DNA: TGTGCCAGCAGTTATCGGGGGGGCGCGGGCCCTGAAGCTTTCTTT
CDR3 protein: CASSYRGGAGPEAFF

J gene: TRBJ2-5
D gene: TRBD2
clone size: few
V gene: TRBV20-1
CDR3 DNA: TGCAGTGCTATGGGCGCTAGCGGGGGCATCCAAGAGACCCAGTACTTC
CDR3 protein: CSAMGASGGIQETQYF